This TCR beta chain was obtained from a study of T-cell memory formation after mild COVID-19 (dated by TCRdb to the early 2020s). Regarding the research as a whole: TCR sequence clusters from the two donors were largely donor specific. In a couple of donors, T-cell clones that expanded and contracted after mild COVID-19 were followed by sequencing TCRalpha and TCRbeta repertoires longitudinally. The cohort was made up of two young adult volunteers, one female and one male, who were previously healthy. Summary of the overall study and its limitations: SARS-CoV-2 specificity was not confirmed for the second-wave clones peaking on day 37. Only a couple of mild cases were covered by the study, and larger cohorts that include severe cases with pre-infection samples were considered necessary. The detection of some responding clones in pre-infection memory suggests that pre-existing cross-reactive memory T cells joined the SARS-CoV-2 response. Clones that contracted from day 15 to 85 showed balanced CD4/CD8 phenotypes, whereas a second wave of clones that expanded from day 15 to 37 leaned towards CD4+. Contracting CD4+ clones were located mainly in the CM and EM memory subsets, whereas CD8+ clones were found to be enriched in EMRA.

Worth noting for this clonotype: Its antigen is not yet known. Base qualities are not provided; no much larger clone lies one nucleotide away.

PBMCs were isolated by Ficoll-Paque density gradient centrifugation. The reads were generated on an Illumina NovaSeq 6000. TCRalpha and TCRbeta cDNA libraries were built by 5'RACE with constant-segment primers, adding sample barcodes and unique molecular identifiers. Trizol reagent was used to extract RNA from every sample. Libraries were amplified in two PCR steps, with a second sample barcode and Illumina TruSeq adapters added in the second step. Sequencing of the libraries was done on an Illumina NovaSeq, producing 2 x 150 bp paired-end reads. The study's own analysis went as follows. The reads were demultiplexed and collapsed into UMI-guided consensus sequences using migec v1.2.7. Using mixcr v2.1.11, the UMI consensuses were aligned to TRA and TRB V and J templates and assembled into clonotypes. Clonotypes were classified as expanded or contracted when called significant by both edgeR and NoisET, with noise models trained on biological replicates. For edgeR calls, the thresholds were a false discovery rate-adjusted p below 0.01 and a log2 fold-change of 1. As an exploratory analysis of dynamics, PCA with hierarchical clustering was applied to max-normalized trajectories of the 1000 most abundant clonotypes. Each responding clone was given a CD4 or CD8 phenotype based on the CD4+ and CD8+ repertoires, which had been sequenced separately. TCRdb reran the public reads through fastp at Q25 and MiXCR, keeping productive beta chains. Duplicate CDR3 protein sequences are folded into a single record with the most common DNA and genes. These V and J calls originate from TCRdb's pipeline instead of the authors' own analysis. In this sample the table shows under 250,000 distinct CDR3 sequences, 27% of which occur a single time. The ten largest clones capture over 9.5% of the sample.

From V the trimming removes 5 bases and from J it removes 12 bases, while the gene matches leave 16 bases of the junction unaccounted for. The CDR3 measures 14 amino acids from cysteine to phenylalanine. Just the 42-base CDR3 DNA is kept, in frame starting at base 1. Per the germline V gene, SGHTA is the CDR1 and FQGNSA is the CDR2. Sample: PBMCs or a T cell subset sorted from them (not recorded which). This clonotype was sampled from an adult woman who had mild COVID-19 (a few samples of this study predate the infection). The sample titles of this study are shuffled in the database, so cell type and time point are left out; the donor was told from shared clones. Recombination connected TRBV7-2 to TRBJ2-7; TRBD2 matches 7 bases in the middle. The CDR3 in this case is CASSPGLHKTWGYF. The DNA sequence reads TGTGCCAGCAGCCCGGGACTACACAAAACTTGGGGGTACTTC.